This TCR beta chain comes out of a study of blood T cells in healthy people across ages (dated by TCRdb to the mid-2010s). At the level of the whole study: Template switching captured roughly one uniquely barcoded TCR beta cDNA molecule per two T cells in model experiments. The donors were divided into four age groups: young (average around 15 years), middle-aged (approximately 42), aged (about 60) and long-lived (about 84). Age-related changes in TCR beta repertoire diversity were measured in the study by deep sequencing normalized with unique cDNA molecular identifiers. For two donors (one aged 18 to 29 and one aged 80 or older), the study analyzed two additional independent replicas of 1 million unique cDNA reads from the same blood draw. To avoid experimental bias, donors of different ages were spread randomly across the sequencing lanes. Summary of the overall study and its limitations: Estimates of total diversity from one million sequenced T cells were regarded as lower bounds and underestimates. Compared with the aged group, more naive CD4+ T cells, fewer expanded clones and increased TCR diversity were shown by the long-lived group, suggesting age selection. Observed TCR beta diversity per million T cells fell roughly linearly with age, and a significant reduction was already apparent by age roughly 40. Donor CMV infection status was unknown, potentially confounding age-related changes in expanded clonotypes. A strong correlation was found between observed TCR beta diversity and the percentage of naive T cells measured by flow cytometry. Bulk unsorted PBMC profiling prevented conclusive comparison of naive and antigen-experienced compartments.

Libraries came from 5' RACE. Data came from an Illumina HiSeq 2500. The second PCR ran for about 6 to 11 cycles and used a J-beta primer mix along with a sample-barcoded 5' primer. Each TCR beta cDNA molecule received a unique molecular identifier from a template-switch 5' adaptor carrying 12 random nucleotides. Each sample yielded at least 3 million CDR3-containing paired-end reads. First-strand cDNA was synthesized from all RNA with the Mint cDNA synthesis kit, primed by a TRBC-specific oligonucleotide. Following uracil-DNA glycosylase treatment, a first 18-cycle PCR with universal primers M1SS and BC2_uni_R was performed on all cDNA. In the paper's pipeline: For normalization, 1 million high-quality reads were randomly selected from each sample, with every read carrying a distinct molecular identifier. Reads with shared molecular identifiers were discarded instead of being binned into consensus sequences. CDR3 identification, clonotype clustering and error correction used MiTCR with a Q25 quality threshold and the strictest error-elimination algorithm. Lower-bound total TCR beta diversity was estimated with a nonparametric unseen species model using Euler transformation. The raw public reads went through TCRdb reprocessing: fastp at Q25, MiXCR clone calling, in-frame beta chains kept. Rows merge per CDR3 protein into single entries with the most common DNA and genes. TCRdb, rather than the study authors, made the V and J calls. This sample comprises over 500,000 distinct CDR3 sequences, roughly half of them detected only once. Approximately 12% of the sample is taken by the ten largest.

Worth noting for this clonotype: The antigen this receptor binds is unknown. Base qualities are missing; no much larger clone stands one base away.

The roughly 39 donors, aged about 6 to 100 years, were systemically healthy Caucasian individuals from Russia. Roughly 11 milliliters of peripheral blood were drawn from each donor into EDTA-treated Vacutainer tubes. Ficoll-Paque density-gradient centrifugation was used to isolate PBMCs, with at least 7 million per sample. Total RNA, at least 6 micrograms per sample, was extracted from PBMCs with Trizol reagent. The percentages of naive CD45RAhigh/CD27high T cells were determined by flow cytometry on a PBMC aliquot from every donor. Source material: blood. This clonotype originated in a woman older than 75 in good health.

CDR3 loop: CASTSNKGAEGYTF. The bases read TGCGCCAGCACCTCTAACAAGGGGGCAGAAGGCTACACCTTC. This receptor chain uses TRBV5-1 and TRBJ1-2, and 7 bases in between align with TRBD1. The CDR3 holds 14 amino acids from the cysteine to the phenylalanine. This entry keeps only the CDR3 DNA: 42 bases, framed from base 1. CDR1 SGHRS and CDR2 YFSETQ were looked up in the germline V gene. V ends up 6 bases short and J 8 bases short, with an unmatched junction base count of 13.